Listed here is a single T cell receptor beta chain. Its antigen is as yet unknown. This CDR3 contains 15 residues. Trimming removed 6 bases from V and 2 bases from J; junction bases left unmatched: 5. Germline V gene lookup returns CDR1 MNHEY and CDR2 SMNVEV (reference sequence). This specimen comes from a study of cytomegalovirus exposure and HLA in healthy donors. Overall study findings and caveats: In the analysis, some V segments, TRBV6-2 and TRBV6-3 included, were excluded as indistinguishable.

While unrecorded immune exposures were likely, the donors were nominally healthy when sampled. Primers: 60 Vbeta forward and 13 Jbeta reverse. Here immunoSEQ multiplex PCR was the method, and the copy in TCRdb shows in-frame clones only, minus some. Of roughly 230,000 clones listed, 85% to 95% are singletons. The chain is built from TRBV27 and TRBJ2-2; TRBD2 matches at 8 bases. The sequenced sample was PBMCs. The sequence came from a girl aged 2-9 years in good health and CMV-seronegative. The chain's CDR3 is CASSHGLANTGELFF. In nucleotides, the CDR3 is TGTGCCAGCAGCCACGGACTAGCTAACACCGGGGAGCTGTTTTTT.